This TCR beta chain was identified during a study of blood T cells in healthy people across ages. The overall study: Through template switching, about one barcoded beta molecule was captured per two T cells, as measured in model experiments. General study points: TCR beta diversity was tightly associated with the proportion of naive T cells. Getting older went along with TCR beta diversity per million T cells dropping roughly linearly.

A second roughly 6 to 11 cycle PCR used barcoded and J-beta primers. TCRdb passed the 5' RACE reads through MiXCR, listing each CDR3 protein once. The table lists approximately 770,000 distinct CDR3 sequences, about 62% of them singletons. From germline, CDR1 is SSHAT and CDR2 FNYEAQ (reference sequence). The CDR3 sequence is 14 residues long. J was trimmed by 7 bases and V by 5 bases; bases with no gene match: 5. As for this clonotype: Its antigen is undetermined.

Each donor had roughly 10 milliliters of peripheral blood drawn. The rearrangement joins TRBV7-7 to TRBJ1-4; 9 positions match TRBD1. Input material: blood. The receptor comes from a man aged 25 to 40 in good health. The CDR3 loop is CASSPGTGSEKLFF. DNA of the CDR3: TGTGCCAGCAGCCCCGGGACAGGGTCTGAAAAACTGTTTTTT.